This T cell receptor (beta chain) was sequenced during a study of CD8 T cells in Susac syndrome. Study-wide results and limits: A relatively small number of individuals underwent TCR sequencing and HLA analysis.

Germline V gene sequence: CDR1 LGHDT, CDR2 YNNKEL (reference sequence). This CDR3 is 15 amino acids long. The J segment lost 2 bases and the V segment lost 5 bases, leaving 3 bases of the junction unmatched. RNA, at about 0.45 to 1 ug, was reverse transcribed with random hexamers. TCRdb analysed the immunoSEQ multiplex PCR reads with MiXCR anew, one entry per CDR3 protein. The data contain hundreds of thousands of distinct CDR3 sequences, about 89% of them singletons. With respect to this clonotype: The target antigen is unknown.

The sequenced material came from CD8+ T cells from PBMCs. This chain joins TRBV3-1 and TRBJ1-2; the match to TRBD1 covers 12 bases. The sequence derives from a human donor with multiple sclerosis. Here the CDR3 DNA reads TGTGCCAGCAGCGAGGGACAGGGGGCCAACTATGGCTACACCTTC. Residues: CASSEGQGANYGYTF.